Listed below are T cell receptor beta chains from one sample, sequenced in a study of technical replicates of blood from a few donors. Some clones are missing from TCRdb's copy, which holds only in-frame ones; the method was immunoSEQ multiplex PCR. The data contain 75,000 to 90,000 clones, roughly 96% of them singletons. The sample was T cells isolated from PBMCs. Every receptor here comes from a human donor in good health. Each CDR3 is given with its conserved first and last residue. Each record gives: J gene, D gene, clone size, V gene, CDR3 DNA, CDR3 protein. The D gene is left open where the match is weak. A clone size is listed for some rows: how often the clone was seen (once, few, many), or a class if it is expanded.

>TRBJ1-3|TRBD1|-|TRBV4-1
TGCGCCAGCAGCCAAGAAATACAGGGGCTTACCTTCTCTGGAAACACCATATATTTT
CASSQEIQGLTFSGNTIYF
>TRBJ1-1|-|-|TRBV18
TGTGCCAGCTCACCTTCCTGGAACACTGAAGCTTTCTTT
CASSPSWNTEAFF
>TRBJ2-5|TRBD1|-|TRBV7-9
TGTGCCAGCAGAGGGGTGGGACAGCAAGAGACCCAGTACTTC
CASRGVGQQETQYF
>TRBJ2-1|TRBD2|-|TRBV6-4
TGTGCCAGCAGTGACTCGACTAGCGGGAGAAAGTTCTTC
CASSDSTSGRKFF
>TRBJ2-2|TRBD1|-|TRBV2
TGTGCCAGCAGGCGGCCGGGGACAGGGTCCGGGGAGCTGTTTTTT
CASRRPGTGSGELFF
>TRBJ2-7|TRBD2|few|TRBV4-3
TGCGCCAGCAGCCAAGAGACTAGCGCTCCATACGAGCAGTACTTC
CASSQETSAPYEQYF
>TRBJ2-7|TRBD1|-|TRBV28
TGTGCCAGCAGTTCCGGACAGGGCCCCTACGAGCAGTACTTC
CASSSGQGPYEQYF
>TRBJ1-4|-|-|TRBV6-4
TGTGCCAGCAGCCTTCAGGCCGGTGAAAAACTGTTTTTT
CASSLQAGEKLFF
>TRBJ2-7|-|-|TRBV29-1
TGCAGCGCTAAATCCTCCTACGAGCAGTACTTC
CSAKSSYEQYF
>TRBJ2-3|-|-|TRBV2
TGTGCCAGCCTCCAACTAGAATCCTCCACAGATACGCAGTATTTT
CASLQLESSTDTQYF
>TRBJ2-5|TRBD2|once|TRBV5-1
TGCGCCAGCAGCTTTCGTAGCGGGCAAGAGACCCAGTACTTC
CASSFRSGQETQYF
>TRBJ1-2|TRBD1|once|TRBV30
TGTGCCTGGAGTGTACTGCGCCAGGGGGAAAAGAACACCTTC
CAWSVLRQGEKNTF
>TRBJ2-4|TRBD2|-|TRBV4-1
TGCGCCAGCAGCCCCTCCCTTCGGGAGGGTGACATTCAGTACTTC
CASSPSLREGDIQYF
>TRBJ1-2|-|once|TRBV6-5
TGTGCCAGCAGTACCGACAGGCAGGCTAACTATGGCTACACCTTC
CASSTDRQANYGYTF
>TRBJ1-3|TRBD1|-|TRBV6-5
TGTGCCAGCAGTTACCGGACAGGGAACTCTGGAAACACCATATATTTT
CASSYRTGNSGNTIYF
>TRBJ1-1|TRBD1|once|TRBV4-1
TGCGCCAGCAGCCAAGAACAGGGGCAGACTGAAGCTTTCTTT
CASSQEQGQTEAFF
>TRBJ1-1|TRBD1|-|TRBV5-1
TGCGCCAGCAGCTTGGCCGGGACAGGGGGGGACACTGAAGCTTTCTTT
CASSLAGTGGDTEAFF
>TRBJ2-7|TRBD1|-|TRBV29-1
TGCAGCGTTCGAACGGGACAGGGCCTCTACGAGCAGTACTTC
CSVRTGQGLYEQYF
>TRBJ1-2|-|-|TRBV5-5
TGTGCCAGCAGCTTGTTGTATTCAGGGCACTATGGCTACACCTTC
CASSLLYSGHYGYTF
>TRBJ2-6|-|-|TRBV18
TGTGCCAGCTCACCACAGAGGGTCAGCTCTGGGGCCAACGTCCTGACTTTC
CASSPQRVSSGANVLTF
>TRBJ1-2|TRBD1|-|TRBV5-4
TGTGCCAGCAGCCAAGACAGGGTTATGGTGAGCTACACCTTC
CASSQDRVMVSYTF
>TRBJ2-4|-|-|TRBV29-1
TGCAGCGTTGGGCCAGACAAAAACATTCAGTACTTC
CSVGPDKNIQYF
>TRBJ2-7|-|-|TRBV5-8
TGTGCCAGCAGCTTGGCCGGGAACAACTACGAGCAGTACTTC
CASSLAGNNYEQYF
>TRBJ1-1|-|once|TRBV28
TGTGCCAGCAGATCCCCAGGGTCCCCTGAAGCTTTCTTT
CASRSPGSPEAFF
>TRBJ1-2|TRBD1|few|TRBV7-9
TGTGCCAGCAGCTTAGGGACAGGTATCTATGGCTACACCTTC
CASSLGTGIYGYTF
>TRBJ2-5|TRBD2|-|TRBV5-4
TGTGCCAGCAGCTGGGGGGCTAGCGGGACTAGGGAGACCCAGTACTTC
CASSWGASGTRETQYF
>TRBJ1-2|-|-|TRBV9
TGTGCCAGCAGCGTAGGGGGGGGGCATGGCTACACCTTC
CASSVGGGHGYTF
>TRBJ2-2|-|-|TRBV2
TGTGCCAGCAGACCCGACAGGAACACCGGGGAGCTGTTTTTT
CASRPDRNTGELFF
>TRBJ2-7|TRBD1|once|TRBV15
TGTGCCACCAGCACGGCGGGACAGGGGGTCTACGAGCAGTACTTC
CATSTAGQGVYEQYF
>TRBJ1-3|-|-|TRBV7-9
TGTGCCAGCAGCCTCCGGCAGGGGAACACCATATATTTT
CASSLRQGNTIYF
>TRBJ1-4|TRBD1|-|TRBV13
TGTGCCAGCAGCACCTGGGACAGCTTTAATGAAAAACTGTTTTTT
CASSTWDSFNEKLFF
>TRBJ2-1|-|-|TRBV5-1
TGCGCCAGCAGCCCAGCGGTTAGCTCCTACAATGAGCAGTTCTTC
CASSPAVSSYNEQFF
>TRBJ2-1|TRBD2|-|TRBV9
TGTGCCAGCACCGGACTAGCGGGAGAAATGTTCTTC
CASTGLAGEMFF
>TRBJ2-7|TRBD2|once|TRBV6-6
TGTGCCAGCAGAACTAGCGGGAGCTCCTACGAGCAGTACTTC
CASRTSGSSYEQYF
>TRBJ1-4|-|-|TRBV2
TGTGCCAGCAGTGATCTGAGTCTGGGCGAAAAACTGTTTTTT
CASSDLSLGEKLFF
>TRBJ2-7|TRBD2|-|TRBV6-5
TGTGCCAGCAGGGGGAGGGACTCCTACGAGCAGTACTTC
CASRGRDSYEQYF
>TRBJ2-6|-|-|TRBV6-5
TGTGCCAGCGGTAGACAGGCTCATTTCGCCAACGTCCTGACTTTC
CASGRQAHFANVLTF
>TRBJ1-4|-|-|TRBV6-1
TGTGCCAGCACCCAGGGAACGACTAATGAAAAACTGTTTTTT
CASTQGTTNEKLFF
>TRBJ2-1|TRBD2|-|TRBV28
TGTGCCAGCAGTAAGAAGGGACTAGCGTGGAATGAGCAGTTCTTC
CASSKKGLAWNEQFF
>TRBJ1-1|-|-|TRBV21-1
TGTGCCAGCAGTCGAAAGGGGAAGAACACTGAAGCTTTCTTT
CASSRKGKNTEAFF
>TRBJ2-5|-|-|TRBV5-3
TGTGCCCCACAGGGTCAGCCATACGAGACCCAGTACTTC
CAPQGQPYETQYF